These 5 T cell receptor beta chains came from one sample sequenced in a study of Ad26.COV2.S vaccination and SARS-CoV-2 variants. Clones were read by immunoSEQ multiplex PCR, and TCRdb kept only the in-frame ones, dropping some. The table records 400,000 to 500,000 clones, 89% of them present only once. Stated treatment: roughly 20 received Ad26.COV2.S at low or high dose, single or two shots; roughly 5 received placebo; per-sample allocation not given. Sampling was done on day 63 after the first vaccine or placebo injection. Sequenced here: peripheral blood, sampled in a trial of Ad26.COV2.S vaccine versus placebo. All receptors come from a person aged 18-60 years who received the Ad26.COV2.S COVID-19 vaccine or a placebo.

This rearrangement joins TRBV7-2 to TRBJ1-5; possibly TRBD1 for D (5 bases). V lost 2 bases and J 0 bases, leaving 8 bases between the germline ends. The length of the CDR3 is 15 residues. The germline V gene has CDR1 SGHTA and CDR2 FQGNSA. CDR3 amino acids: CASSLRRGSNQPQHF. The CDR3 DNA sequence: TGTGCCAGCAGCTTACGGAGGGGTAGCAATCAGCCCCAGCATTTT.

The chain links TRBV28 to TRBJ2-2; D may correspond to TRBD1 or TRBD2 (5 bases each). Germline CDR1 is MDHEN and CDR2 is SYDVKM. Trimming took off 2 bases at V and 6 bases at J, with 19 bases between the two ends. The CDR3 is 17 amino acids. As DNA, the CDR3 is TGTGCCAGCAGTTTAGTGTGGGGGAAGGCAGATGCCGGGGAGCTGTTTTTT. Translation gives CASSLVWGKADAGELFF.

In this sample, this clone turned up a few times. In DNA, the CDR3 is TGTGCCAGCAGCCAAGTTGGCAAGGCTAATTCACCCCTCCACTTT. Translated, it gives CASSQVGKANSPLHF. The J gene is TRBJ1-6, the V gene TRBV3-1 (or the pseudogene TRBV3-2); D gene unclear. Germline CDR1 and CDR2: LGHDT and YNNKEL (reference sequence). The V end was cut by 1 base, the J end by 6 bases, with 10 bases between. The length of the CDR3 is 15 residues.

The chain combines TRBV9 with TRBJ1-5, with D possibly being TRBD1 (5 bases). This CDR3 is built from 18 residues. The V end lost 0 bases, the J end lost 2 bases, and 18 bases lay between the germline ends. CDR1 is SGDLS, CDR2 YYNGEE, per germline. CDR3 amino acids: CASSVGGIYNGGNQPQHF. The DNA of the CDR3 is TGTGCCAGCAGCGTAGGGGGGATCTATAATGGTGGCAATCAGCCCCAGCATTTT.

V gene TRBV11-3 combines with J gene TRBJ2-1, with D maybe TRBD2 (5 bases). V was clipped by 8 bases and J by 8 bases, with 16 bases between them. CDR1 and CDR2 from the germline V gene are SGHNT and YENEEA. This CDR3 comprises 13 residues. The CDR3 DNA reads TGTGCCAGCGTAACGGGAACTGGGGATGAGCAGTTCTTC. Encoded protein: CASVTGTGDEQFF.